This TCR beta chain was identified in a study of blood T cells in healthy people across ages. Study results and caveats: Getting older went along with TCR beta diversity per million T cells dropping roughly linearly.

There are 15 residues in the CDR3. CDR1 and CDR2 (germline): DFQATT, SNEGSKA (reference sequence). The ends lost 3 bases at V and 6 bases at J; junction bases unmatched: 9. A sample-barcoded 5' primer and a J-beta primer mix were used in a second PCR of roughly 6 to 11 cycles. A single record per CDR3 protein comes from TCRdb applying MiXCR to the 5' RACE reads. The sample yields some 1.8 million distinct CDR3 sequences, 35% to 50% seen once. This clonotype was observed once. The antigen remains undetermined. The chain is built from TRBV20-1 and TRBJ1-5; the match to TRBD1 covers 9 bases. The TCR comes from a human donor in good health. The sequencing input was blood. DNA for the CDR3: TGCAGTGCTAGTAACAGGGGGCAGAGTAGTCAGCCCCAGCATTTT. Protein sequence: CSASNRGQSSQPQHF.